This T cell receptor beta chain was retrieved from a study of cytotoxic CD8 clonotypes in ibrutinib-treated CLL. Whole-study context: Timing of response sample collection was a median around 13 months after treatment start, with a range of 6 to 36. Average yields of around 260,000 productive templates and tens of thousands of productive rearrangements characterized the samples.

Trimming cost V 0 bases and J 0 bases; bases outside gene matches: 8. Germline V gene sequence: CDR1 MNHEY, CDR2 SMNVEV (reference sequence). There are 18 residues in the CDR3. Genomic DNA for TCR beta libraries, 2 to 2.5 micrograms, came from cryopreserved PBMCs. Study-level results: Public clonotypes (which were uncommon) either contracted or remained stable on treatment.

The protocol was immunoSEQ multiplex PCR, while the TCRdb copy is restricted to in-frame clones and leaves out a portion. This repertoire shows hundreds of thousands of clones, around 70% found once; its top ten account for 5.9%. At least ten counts were recorded for this clone. Antigen: not known. V is TRBV27 and J is TRBJ2-1; 7 bases line up with TRBD1. The receptor's source is a human donor with chronic lymphocytic leukemia. The starting material was PBMCs, obtained after 12 months of ibrutinib treatment. The CDR3 here is CASSLSGQATSSYNEQFF. CDR3 bases: TGTGCCAGCAGTTTATCTGGACAGGCCACTAGCTCCTACAATGAGCAGTTCTTC.